This TCR beta chain was sequenced for a study of T cells after yellow fever vaccination. This clonotype has more than one count but fewer than ten. MiXCR was run by TCRdb on the 5' RACE reads, yielding one entry per CDR3 protein. The sample carries 620,000 or so distinct CDR3 sequences, about a sixth recorded once. CDR3 length: 15 amino acids. J lost 2 bases, V lost 6 bases, and 11 bases had no gene match. The germline CDR1 and CDR2 sequences are DFQATT and SNEGSKA (reference sequence). The rearrangement links TRBV20-1 to TRBJ2-3, with 7 nucleotides matching TRBD1. This clonotype was obtained from a man between 18 and 29 years old who received the YFV17D yellow fever vaccine. The sequencing used PBMCs, collected roughly 5 days after the first yellow fever vaccination. CDR3 sequence (DNA): TGCAGTGCGACACCGGGACAGACAAACACAGATACGCAGTATTTT. This encodes CSATPGQTNTDTQYF.